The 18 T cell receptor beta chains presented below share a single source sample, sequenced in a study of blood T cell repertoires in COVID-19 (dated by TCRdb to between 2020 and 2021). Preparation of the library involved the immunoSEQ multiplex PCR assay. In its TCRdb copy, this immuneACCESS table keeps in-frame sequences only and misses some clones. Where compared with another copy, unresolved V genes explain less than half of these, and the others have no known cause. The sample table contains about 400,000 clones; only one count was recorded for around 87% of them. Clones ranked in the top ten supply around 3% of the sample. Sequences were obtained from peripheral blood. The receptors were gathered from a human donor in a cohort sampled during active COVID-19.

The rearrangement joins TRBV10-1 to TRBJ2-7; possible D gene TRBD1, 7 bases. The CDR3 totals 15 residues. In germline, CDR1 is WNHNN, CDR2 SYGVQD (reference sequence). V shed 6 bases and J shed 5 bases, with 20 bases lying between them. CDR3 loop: CASRDHHRGLNEQYF. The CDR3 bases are TGCGCCAGCAGGGACCACCACAGGGGACTGAACGAGCAGTACTTC.

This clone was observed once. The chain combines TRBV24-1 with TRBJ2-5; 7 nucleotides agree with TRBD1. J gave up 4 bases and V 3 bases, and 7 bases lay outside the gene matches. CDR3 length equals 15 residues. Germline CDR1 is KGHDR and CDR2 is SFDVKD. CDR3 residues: CATSDMRQGSETQYF. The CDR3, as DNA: TGTGCCACCAGTGATATGAGACAGGGCTCAGAGACCCAGTACTTC.

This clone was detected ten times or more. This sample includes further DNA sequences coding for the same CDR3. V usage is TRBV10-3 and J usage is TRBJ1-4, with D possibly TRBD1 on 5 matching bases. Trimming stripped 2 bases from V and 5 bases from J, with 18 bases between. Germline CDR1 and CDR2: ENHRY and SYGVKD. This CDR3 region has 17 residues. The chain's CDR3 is CAISERAAGPTNEKLFF. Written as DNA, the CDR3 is TGTGCCATCAGTGAGAGGGCGGCAGGGCCCACGAATGAAAAACTGTTTTTT.

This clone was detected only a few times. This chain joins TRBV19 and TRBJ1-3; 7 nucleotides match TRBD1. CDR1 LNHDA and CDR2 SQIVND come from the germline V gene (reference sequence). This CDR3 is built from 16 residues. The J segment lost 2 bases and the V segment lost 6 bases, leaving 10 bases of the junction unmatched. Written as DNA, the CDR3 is TGTGCCAGTAGCGGGTCCAGGGGGTACCCTGGAAACACCATATATTTT. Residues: CASSGSRGYPGNTIYF.

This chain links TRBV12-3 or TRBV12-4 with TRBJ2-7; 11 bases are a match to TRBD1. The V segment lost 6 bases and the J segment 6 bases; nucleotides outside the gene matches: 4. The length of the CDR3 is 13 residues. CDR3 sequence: CASRAGTGGEQYF. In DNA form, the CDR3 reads TGTGCCAGCAGGGCCGGGACAGGGGGCGAGCAGTACTTC.

The CDR3 region is CASSQTSGAYNEQFF. DNA of the CDR3: TGTGCCAGCAGTCAAACTAGCGGGGCCTACAATGAGCAGTTCTTC. The chain couples TRBV6-5 to TRBJ2-1, with 10 nucleotides matching TRBD2. The germline V gene has CDR1 MNHEY and CDR2 SVGAGI. This CDR3 is 15 amino acids long. V gave up 5 bases and J gave up 2 bases; unmatched junction bases: 3.

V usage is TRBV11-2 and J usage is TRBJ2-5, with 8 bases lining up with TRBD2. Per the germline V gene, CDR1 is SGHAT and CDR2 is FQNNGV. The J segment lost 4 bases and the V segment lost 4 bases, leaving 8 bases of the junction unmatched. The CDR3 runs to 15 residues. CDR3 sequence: CASSSLLADLETQYF. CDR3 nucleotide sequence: TGTGCCAGCAGCTCGTTACTAGCGGACTTAGAGACCCAGTACTTC.

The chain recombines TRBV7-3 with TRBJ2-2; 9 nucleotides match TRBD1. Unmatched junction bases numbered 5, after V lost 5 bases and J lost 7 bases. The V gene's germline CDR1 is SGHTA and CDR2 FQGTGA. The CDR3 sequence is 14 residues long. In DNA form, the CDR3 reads TGTGCCAGCAGCACCTGGGACAGGGTCGGGGAGCTGTTTTTT. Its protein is CASSTWDRVGELFF.

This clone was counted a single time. The CDR3, as DNA: TGTGCCACCAGTGATTTGGGACAGGGGTACAATGAGCAGTTCTTC. Its translation: CATSDLGQGYNEQFF. The gene calls are TRBV24-1 and TRBJ2-1; TRBD1 matches at 9 bases. The V segment lost 0 bases and the J segment 4 bases; nucleotides outside the gene matches: 0. CDR1 is KGHDR, CDR2 SFDVKD, per germline. There are 15 residues in the CDR3.

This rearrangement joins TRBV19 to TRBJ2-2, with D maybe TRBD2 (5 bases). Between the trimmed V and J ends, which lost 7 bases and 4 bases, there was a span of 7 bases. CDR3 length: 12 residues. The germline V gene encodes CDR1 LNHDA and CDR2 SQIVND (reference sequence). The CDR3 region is CASTGTTGELFF. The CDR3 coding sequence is TGTGCCAGTACGGGAACCACCGGGGAGCTGTTTTTT. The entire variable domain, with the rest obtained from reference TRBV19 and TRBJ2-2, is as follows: DGGITQSPKYLFRKEGQNVTLSCEQNLNHDAMYWYRQDPGQGLRLIYYSQIVNDFQKGDIAEGYSVSREKKESFPLTVTSAQKNPTAFYLCASTGTTGELFFGEGSRLTVL.

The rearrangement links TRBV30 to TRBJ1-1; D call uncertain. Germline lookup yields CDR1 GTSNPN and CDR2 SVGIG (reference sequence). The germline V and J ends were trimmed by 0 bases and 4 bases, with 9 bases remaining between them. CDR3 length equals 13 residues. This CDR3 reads CAWSVESGTEAFF. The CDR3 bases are TGTGCCTGGAGTGTTGAGTCGGGCACTGAAGCTTTCTTT.

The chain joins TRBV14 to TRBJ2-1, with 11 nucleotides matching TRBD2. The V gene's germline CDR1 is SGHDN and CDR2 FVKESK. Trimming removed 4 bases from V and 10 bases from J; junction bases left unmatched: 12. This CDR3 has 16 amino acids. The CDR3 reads CASSPPSLLAGGEQFF. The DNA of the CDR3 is TGTGCCAGCAGCCCGCCCTCACTTCTAGCGGGGGGAGAGCAGTTCTTC.

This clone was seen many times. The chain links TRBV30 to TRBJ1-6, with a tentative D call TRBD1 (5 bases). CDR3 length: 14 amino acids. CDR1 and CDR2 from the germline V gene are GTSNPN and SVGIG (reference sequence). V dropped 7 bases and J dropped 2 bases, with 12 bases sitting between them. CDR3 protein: CASSRQTYNSPLHF. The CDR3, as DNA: TGTGCCTCCTCCAGACAGACCTATAATTCACCCCTCCACTTT.

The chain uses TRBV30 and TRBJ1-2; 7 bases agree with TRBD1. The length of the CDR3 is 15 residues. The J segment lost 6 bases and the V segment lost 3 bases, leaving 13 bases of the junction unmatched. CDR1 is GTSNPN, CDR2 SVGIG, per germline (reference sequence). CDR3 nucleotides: TGTGCCTGGAGCGACAGTAACAAGGGGGCGAATGGCTACACCTTC. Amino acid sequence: CAWSDSNKGANGYTF.

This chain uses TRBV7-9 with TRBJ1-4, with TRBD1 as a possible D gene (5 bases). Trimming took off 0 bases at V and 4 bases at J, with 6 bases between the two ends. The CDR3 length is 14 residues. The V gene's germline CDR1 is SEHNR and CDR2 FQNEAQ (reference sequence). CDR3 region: CASSLAQDNEKLFF. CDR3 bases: TGTGCCAGCAGCTTAGCACAGGATAATGAAAAACTGTTTTTT.

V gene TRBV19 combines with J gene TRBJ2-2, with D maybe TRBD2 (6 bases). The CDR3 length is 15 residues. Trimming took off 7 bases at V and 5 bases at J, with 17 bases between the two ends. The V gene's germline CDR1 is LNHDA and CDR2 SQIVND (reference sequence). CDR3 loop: CASTPGGLGTGELFF. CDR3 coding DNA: TGTGCCAGTACCCCCGGGGGATTGGGGACCGGGGAGCTGTTTTTT.

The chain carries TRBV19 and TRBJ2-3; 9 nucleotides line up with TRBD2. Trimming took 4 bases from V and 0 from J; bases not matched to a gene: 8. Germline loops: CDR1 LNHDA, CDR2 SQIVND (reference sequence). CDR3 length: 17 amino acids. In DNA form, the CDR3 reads TGTGCCAGTAGTAAGCTAGCGGGGCCTGTTAGCACAGATACGCAGTATTTT. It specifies CASSKLAGPVSTDTQYF.

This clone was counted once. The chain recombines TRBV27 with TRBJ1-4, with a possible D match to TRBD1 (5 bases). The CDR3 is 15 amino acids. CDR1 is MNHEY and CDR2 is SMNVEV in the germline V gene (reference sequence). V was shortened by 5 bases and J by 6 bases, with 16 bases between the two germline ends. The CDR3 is CASSLQGQQYEKLFF. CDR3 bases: TGTGCCAGCAGTCTTCAGGGTCAGCAGTATGAAAAACTGTTTTTT. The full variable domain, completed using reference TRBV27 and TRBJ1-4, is EAQVTQNPRYLITVTGKKLTVTCSQNMNHEYMSWYRQDPGLGLRQIYYSMNVEVTDKGDVPEGYKVSRKEKRNFPLILESPSPNQTSLYFCASSLQGQQYEKLFFGSGTQLSVL.